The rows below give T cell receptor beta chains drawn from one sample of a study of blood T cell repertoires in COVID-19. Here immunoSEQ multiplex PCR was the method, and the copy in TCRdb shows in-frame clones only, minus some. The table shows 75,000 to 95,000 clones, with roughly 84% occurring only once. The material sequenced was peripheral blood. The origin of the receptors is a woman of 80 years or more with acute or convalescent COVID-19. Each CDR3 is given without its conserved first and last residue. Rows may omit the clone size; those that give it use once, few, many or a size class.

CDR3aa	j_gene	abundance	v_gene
ASSMGLPNTEAF	TRBJ1-1	-	TRBV6-5
ASSQEGREGLTDTQY	TRBJ2-3	-	TRBV4-2
AWSTGGVDTQY	TRBJ2-3	-	TRBV30
ASSLGQGMNTEAF	TRBJ1-1	-	TRBV5-4
ASSSLDWVGGNGSQH	TRBJ1-5	-	TRBV28
ASSSSGNGNQPQH	TRBJ1-5	few	TRBV7-8
ASSLAPGSKTEAF	TRBJ1-1	-	TRBV5-1
ASSFFSSGADEQY	TRBJ2-7	-	TRBV5-1
ASSYEGAYLYGYT	TRBJ1-2	-	TRBV6-5
AWTGQANQPQH	TRBJ1-5	-	TRBV30
ASSLRRSFNNEQF	TRBJ2-1	-	TRBV5-4
ASSLEDPPLH	TRBJ1-6	-	TRBV7-9
ATSHGEPATNEKLF	TRBJ1-4	-	TRBV24-1
ASSPVGGQPQH	TRBJ1-5	-	TRBV7-8
ASSFRTSGSTGELF	TRBJ2-2	-	TRBV6-2/TRBV6-3
ASSEYSGRATDTQY	TRBJ2-3	-	TRBV6-1
ASSVFGQGGTEAF	TRBJ1-1	-	TRBV2
ASSGTATNYGYT	TRBJ1-2	-	TRBV27
ASSPRTSGITDTQY	TRBJ2-3	-	TRBV7-6
ASSLGQNLRGEKLF	TRBJ1-4	-	TRBV5-4
ASSQARVVLSSYNSPLH	TRBJ1-6	-	TRBV3-1/TRBV3-2
SVDGPDGVVGAF	TRBJ1-1	-	TRBV29-1
ASSFRDYANEQF	TRBJ2-1	-	TRBV11-3
ASSSDRGKLF	TRBJ1-4	-	TRBV27
ATSRGSGRAENEQF	TRBJ2-1	-	TRBV15
ASSVARGGDYGYT	TRBJ1-2	-	TRBV9
ASRRDYNEKLF	TRBJ1-4	-	TRBV19
ASSIYGEKLF	TRBJ1-4	-	TRBV19
ASNDRGSQPQH	TRBJ1-5	-	TRBV10-2
ASSSRLLYGYT	TRBJ1-2	-	TRBV6-5
ASSPSGQVGYGYT	TRBJ1-2	-	TRBV6-5
ASSLAGTGFGNTIY	TRBJ1-3	-	TRBV5-4